One and the same sample provided the 10 T cell receptor beta chains below, sequenced in a study of blood T cell repertoires in COVID-19. Clones were sequenced by immunoSEQ multiplex PCR, and TCRdb holds only the in-frame ones, with some missing. Of more than 200,000 clones listed, roughly 85% were seen once; the top ten hold 3% to 3.5%. Material: peripheral blood. The receptors originated from a man between 18 and 29 years old with active or convalescent COVID-19.

V is TRBV7-3 and J is TRBJ2-5, with 7 bases fitting TRBD1. Unmatched junction bases numbered 9, after V lost 6 bases and J lost 2 bases. Looked up from germline, CDR1 is SGHTA and CDR2 is FQGTGA. The CDR3 is 15 amino acids. This CDR3 is CASSPTGNSQETQYF. The CDR3 DNA sequence: TGTGCCAGCAGTCCGACAGGGAATTCGCAAGAGACCCAGTACTTC.

The chain combines TRBV19 with TRBJ1-6; tentatively, D is TRBD1 (5 bases). The CDR3 covers 15 residues. Per germline, CDR1 LNHDA and CDR2 SQIVND (reference sequence). Trimming removed 5 bases from V and 7 bases from J, with 15 bases in between. The chain's CDR3 is CASSRRGGTNSPLHF. CDR3 nucleotide sequence: TGTGCCAGTAGTCGGCGGGGTGGGACCAATTCACCCCTCCACTTT.

This clone was found a few times. The chain is built from TRBV7-2 and TRBJ1-5; a possible D gene is TRBD1 (6 bases). The ends were cut back, 4 bases at V and 3 bases at J, with 10 bases in the middle. Germline V CDR1 and CDR2: SGHTA, FQGNSA. The CDR3 extends over 14 amino acids. CDR3 in amino acids: CASSSRTDNQPQHF. The CDR3 DNA reads as TGTGCCAGCAGCTCACGGACAGACAATCAGCCCCAGCATTTT. The full variable domain, rest sourced from reference TRBV7-2 and TRBJ1-5, is GAGVSQSPSNKVTEKGKDVELRCDPISGHTALYWYRQSLGQGLEFLIYFQGNSAPDKSGLPSDRFSAERTGGSVSTLTIQRTQQEDSAVYLCASSSRTDNQPQHFGDGTRLSIL.

J is TRBJ1-4 and V is TRBV7-2; D ambiguous. Germline CDR1 is SGHTA and CDR2 is FQGNSA. Trimming pared 5 bases from V and 7 bases from J, leaving 11 bases between. The CDR3 sequence is 13 residues long. CDR3 bases: TGTGCCAGCAGCCGCCAGGTGGCTGAAAAACTGTTTTTT. This codes for CASSRQVAEKLFF. Variable domain in full (rest from reference TRBV7-2 and TRBJ1-4): GAGVSQSPSNKVTEKGKDVELRCDPISGHTALYWYRQSLGQGLEFLIYFQGNSAPDKSGLPSDRFSAERTGGSVSTLTIQRTQQEDSAVYLCASSRQVAEKLFFGSGTQLSVL.

V is TRBV28 and J is TRBJ2-5, with a possible D match to TRBD2 (6 bases). The CDR3 loop spans 15 amino acids. Germline V gene sequence: CDR1 MDHEN, CDR2 SYDVKM. The V gene lost 5 bases and the J gene lost 2 bases, with 15 bases spanning the gap. This CDR3 reads CASSPHRSGQETQYF. The CDR3 coding sequence is TGTGCCAGCAGTCCCCACCGTAGCGGTCAAGAGACCCAGTACTTC.

This rearrangement joins TRBV18 to TRBJ2-7; 9 nucleotides line up with TRBD1. Germline assignment: CDR1 KGHSH and CDR2 LQKENI. V shed 5 bases and J 5 bases; nucleotides not matched to a gene: 10. This CDR3 contains 15 residues. The CDR3 nucleotides read TGTGCCAGCTCAAAAATACGGGACAGGGCCCACGAGCAGTACTTC. Encoded protein: CASSKIRDRAHEQYF.

The chain links TRBV7-2 to TRBJ1-6; possible D gene TRBD1, 5 bases. Trimming cost V 5 bases and J 10 bases, with 12 bases left between them. CDR3 length: 13 residues. The germline V gene has CDR1 SGHTA and CDR2 FQGNSA. The DNA for the CDR3 is TGTGCCAGCAGCCCCGGGTGGGGCTCACCCCTCCACTTT. Translating it yields CASSPGWGSPLHF.

The V and J genes are TRBV15 and TRBJ2-5; perhaps TRBD2 as D (6 bases). Germline V gene sequence: CDR1 LNHNV, CDR2 YYDKDF (reference sequence). The CDR3 is 16 amino acids. Trimming pared 0 bases from V and 2 bases from J, leaving 13 bases between. CDR3 in amino acids: CATSRDHGGFQETQYF. In nucleotides, the CDR3 is TGTGCCACCAGCAGAGATCACGGGGGATTTCAAGAGACCCAGTACTTC.

This chain connects TRBV5-1 to TRBJ2-3, with 8 bases matching TRBD2. The CDR3 totals 15 residues. Trimming took 4 bases from V and 0 from J; bases not matched to a gene: 4. From germline, CDR1 is SGHRS and CDR2 YFSETQ. The CDR3 loop reads CASSITSGSTDTQYF. In DNA form, the CDR3 reads TGCGCCAGCAGCATAACTAGCGGCAGCACAGATACGCAGTATTTT. Complete variable domain (other parts from reference TRBV5-1 and TRBJ2-3): KAGVTQTPRYLIKTRGQQVTLSCSPISGHRSVSWYQQTPGQGLQFLFEYFSETQRNKGNFPGRFSGRQFSNSRSEMNVSTLELGDSALYLCASSITSGSTDTQYFGPGTRLTVL.

This chain uses TRBV12-3 or TRBV12-4 with TRBJ1-2; no clear D. The V and J ends lost 3 bases and 1 base respectively, with 3 bases between them. The CDR3 sequence is 12 residues long. The CDR3 sequence is CASSFYNYGYTF. CDR3 in DNA: TGTGCCAGCAGTTTCTATAACTATGGCTACACCTTC.